The entry below describes one T cell receptor (beta chain). Its antigen is currently not known. A much larger clone sits a single nucleotide away, making a read error possible. Spanning cysteine to phenylalanine, the CDR3 consists of 14 amino acids. Solely the CDR3 DNA is kept, with 42 bases framed from the first base. For CDR1 and CDR2, the germline V gene lists SGHDN and FVKESK. The V end loses 4 bases and the J end loses 0 bases, and a stretch of 10 bases separates them. Amplification of TCR beta CDR3 regions was carried out from RNA transcripts. A first-round RT-PCR of the TCR CDR3 used the HTBI primer set with the Qiagen OneStep RT-PCR kit. The libraries were constructed in a second round of multiplex PCR and then size-selected and purified. Libraries were sequenced paired-end with 100 bp reads on an Illumina HiSeq2000. The study's processing was this. SOAPnuke was used to process the raw data, throwing out any read that contained adapters or uncalled bases, had a mean Phred below 15, or lacked an exact constant-primer or identifier match. High-quality paired reads were merged using COPE v1.2.5, and each unique nucleotide sequence was defined as a clonotype. MiTCR v1.1 was used to align the clonotypes against IMGT TRBV, TRBD and TRBJ reference segments. The analysis was restricted to V-J combinations with a frequency above 0.0001, which together covered just over 99% of the repertoires. A TCS score was defined as the ratio between F50 (clonal expansion) and ExV (chaos), using BLOSUM62-based TCRdist between CDR3 peptides within each V-J. Welch's t-statistics and random forest reduced around 510 V-J features to 10 to 15, which were used in a naive Bayes classifier (R e1071). Using fastp at Q25 and MiXCR, TCRdb reprocessed the public reads and kept productive beta chains. One record per CDR3 amino acid sequence lists the most common genes and DNA. The V and J calls come from TCRdb's annotation, not from the publication. Across this sample there are under 700,000 distinct CDR3 sequences, with around 46% seen only once. The biggest ten clones account for approximately 8.2% of the sample.

The data were taken from a study of T cells in Graves' hyperthyroidism and ophthalmopathy (dated by TCRdb to about 2019). Regarding the study in general: TCR V-J signatures able to tell the groups apart were searched for in a discovery cohort of 100 or so patients, of whom more than 40 had Graves' ophthalmopathy and under 65 had stable Graves' hyperthyroidism. Prospective prediction of ophthalmopathy was tested in an independent validation cohort of approximately 19 hyperthyroidism patients and 17 patients who later progressed to ophthalmopathy. The approximately 98 discovery patients were randomly divided into training and test sets at a 7:3 ratio. In about 6 Graves' hyperthyroidism patients, the study also compared T-cell repertoires from thyroid tissue with T-cell repertoires from blood. Following sampling, methimazole starting at 30 mg daily was given to hyperthyroidism patients, and high-dose intravenous methylprednisolone was given to ophthalmopathy patients. According to the paper, TCR Vbeta CDR3 sequencing was carried out on more than 120 peripheral blood samples, which came from under 50 ophthalmopathy, roughly 75 hyperthyroidism and approximately 17 progressor patients.

Stable Graves' hyperthyroidism was defined as no progression to ophthalmopathy during 18 months of follow-up. Hyperthyroidism patients were aged 18 to 65 years and newly diagnosed, with disease duration of less than 2 months. Exclusion was applied to patients with uncontrolled infections, other autoimmune diseases, pregnancy or lactation. Clinical symptoms, serum thyroxine and TRAb, thyroid ultrasound, and orbital computed tomography formed the basis for the diagnoses. Total RNA was extracted with Trizol reagent, and quality was checked on an Agilent 2100 Bioanalyzer. Overall results and qualifications from the work: In cross-validation, a model built on a 13 V-J signature told ophthalmopathy apart from stable hyperthyroidism with less than 90% sensitivity and about 81% specificity, and in testing the same model reached 80%/75%. No statistical method was used to set the sample size in advance, and investigators knew the group allocation. Most expanded thyroid clonotypes (frequency above 0.001) were also detected in blood, suggesting blood repertoires may reflect thyroid immune responses. In validation, the model predicted progression to ophthalmopathy a median of roughly 6.2 months before onset, with roughly 71% sensitivity and about 72% specificity.

This sequence originates from a woman aged 18-29 years with Graves' hyperthyroidism. Donor details come from another sample of the same person, matched by shared clones. Sequencing was carried out using peripheral blood or thyroid tissue (not recorded which). The rearranged chain carries TRBV14 and TRBJ2-7; TRBD2 might be the D gene, on 6 matching bases. The sequenced DNA: TGTGCCAGCAGCCCGGGACTTCACTCCTACGAGCAGTACTTC. This gives the protein CASSPGLHSYEQYF.